The clone carrying this T cell receptor (beta chain) was found many times. The antigen is not known. This sample stems from a study of identical twins. This CDR3 has 14 amino acids. The V and J ends lost 5 bases and 1 base respectively, with 11 bases between them. Germline CDR1 SEHNR, CDR2 FQNEAQ (reference sequence). Template switching added a universal primer site; cDNA carried unique molecular identifiers. MiXCR, applied by TCRdb to the 5' RACE reads, yields one record per CDR3 protein. The sample holds 640,000 or so distinct CDR3 sequences, 5.5% to 7.5% seen once. Broader study findings: The conclusions drew on cross-sectional statistical analysis instead of tracking the same donors.

The J gene is TRBJ2-5, the V gene TRBV7-9; D is uncertain. This receptor was identified in a man aged 18 to 29 in good health. The sequencing sample was made of naive T cells sorted from blood. The CDR3 DNA follows: TGTGCCAGCAGCCCCGCGATAGGCCAAGAGACCCAGTACTTC. Protein product: CASSPAIGQETQYF.